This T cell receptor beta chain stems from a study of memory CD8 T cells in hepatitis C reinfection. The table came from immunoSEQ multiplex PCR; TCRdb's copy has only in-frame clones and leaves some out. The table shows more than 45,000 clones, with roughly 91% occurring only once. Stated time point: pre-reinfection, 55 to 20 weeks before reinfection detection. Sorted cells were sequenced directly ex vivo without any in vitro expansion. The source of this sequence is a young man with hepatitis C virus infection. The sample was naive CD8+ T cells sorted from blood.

CDR3 in amino acids: CASSLSSGRWGDTQYF. CDR3 nucleotide sequence: TGTGCCAGCAGTTTATCTAGCGGGAGGTGGGGAGATACGCAGTATTTT. J is TRBJ2-3 and V is TRBV27; 10 bases are a match to TRBD2. V shed 0 bases and J 5 bases; nucleotides not matched to a gene: 5. This CDR3 has 16 amino acids. Germline V gene lookup returns CDR1 MNHEY and CDR2 SMNVEV (reference sequence).